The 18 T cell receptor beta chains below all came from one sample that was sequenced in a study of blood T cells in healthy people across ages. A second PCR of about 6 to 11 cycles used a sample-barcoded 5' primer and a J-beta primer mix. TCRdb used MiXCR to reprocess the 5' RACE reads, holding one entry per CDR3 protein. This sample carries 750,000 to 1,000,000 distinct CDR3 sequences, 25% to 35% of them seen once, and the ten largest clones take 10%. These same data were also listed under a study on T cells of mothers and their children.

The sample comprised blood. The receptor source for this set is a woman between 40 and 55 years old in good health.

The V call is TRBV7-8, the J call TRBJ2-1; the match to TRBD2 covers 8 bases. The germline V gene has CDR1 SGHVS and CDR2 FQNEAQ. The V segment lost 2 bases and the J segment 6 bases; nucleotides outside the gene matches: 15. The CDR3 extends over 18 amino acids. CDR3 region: CASSLNPPVAGHTNEQFF. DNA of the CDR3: TGTGCCAGCAGCTTAAATCCCCCAGTAGCGGGGCATACCAATGAGCAGTTCTTC.

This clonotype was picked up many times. CDR3 region: CASKLEDTGELFF. As DNA, the CDR3 is TGTGCCAGCAAATTGGAGGACACCGGGGAGCTGTTTTTT. V gene TRBV7-3 combines with J gene TRBJ2-2, with D perhaps TRBD2 (5 bases). CDR3 length: 13 amino acids. Per germline, CDR1 SGHTA and CDR2 FQGTGA. The ends were cut back, 7 bases at V and 3 bases at J, with 9 bases in the middle.

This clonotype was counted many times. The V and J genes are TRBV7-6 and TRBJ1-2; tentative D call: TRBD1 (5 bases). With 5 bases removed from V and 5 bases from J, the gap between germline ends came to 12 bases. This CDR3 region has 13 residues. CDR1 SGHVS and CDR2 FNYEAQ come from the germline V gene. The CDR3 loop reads CASSAAGGYGYTF. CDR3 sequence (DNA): TGTGCCAGCAGCGCAGCGGGGGGGTATGGCTACACCTTC.

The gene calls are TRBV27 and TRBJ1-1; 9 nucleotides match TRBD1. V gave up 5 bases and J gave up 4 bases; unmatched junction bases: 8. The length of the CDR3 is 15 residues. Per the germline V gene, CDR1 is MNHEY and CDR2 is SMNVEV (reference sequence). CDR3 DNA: TGTGCCAGCAGTCTACAGGGGGCGCAGACCACTGAAGCTTTCTTT. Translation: CASSLQGAQTTEAFF.

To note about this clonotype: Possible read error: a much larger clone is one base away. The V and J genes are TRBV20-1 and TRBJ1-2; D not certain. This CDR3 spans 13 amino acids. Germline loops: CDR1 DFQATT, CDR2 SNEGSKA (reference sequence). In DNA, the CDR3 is TGCAGTGCTAGACTGGAACGGAACTATGGCTACATCTTC. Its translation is CSARLERNYGYIF.

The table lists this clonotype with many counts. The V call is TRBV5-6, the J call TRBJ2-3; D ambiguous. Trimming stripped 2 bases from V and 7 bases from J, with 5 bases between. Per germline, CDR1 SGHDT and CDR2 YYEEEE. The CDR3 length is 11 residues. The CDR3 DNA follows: TGTGCCAGCAGCTTTGGAAATACGCAGTATTTT. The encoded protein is CASSFGNTQYF.

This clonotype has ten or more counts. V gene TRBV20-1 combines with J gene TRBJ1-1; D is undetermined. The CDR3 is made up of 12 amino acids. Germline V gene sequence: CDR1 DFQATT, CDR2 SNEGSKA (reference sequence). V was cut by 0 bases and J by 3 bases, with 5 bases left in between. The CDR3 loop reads CSARDPDTEAFF. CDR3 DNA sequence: TGCAGTGCTAGAGATCCTGACACTGAAGCTTTCTTT.

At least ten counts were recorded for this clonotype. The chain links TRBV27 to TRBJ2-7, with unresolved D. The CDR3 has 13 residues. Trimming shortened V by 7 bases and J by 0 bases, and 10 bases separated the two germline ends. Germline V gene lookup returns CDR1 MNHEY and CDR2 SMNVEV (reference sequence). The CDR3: CASNPATSYEQYF. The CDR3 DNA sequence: TGTGCCAGCAATCCCGCCACCTCCTACGAGCAGTACTTC.

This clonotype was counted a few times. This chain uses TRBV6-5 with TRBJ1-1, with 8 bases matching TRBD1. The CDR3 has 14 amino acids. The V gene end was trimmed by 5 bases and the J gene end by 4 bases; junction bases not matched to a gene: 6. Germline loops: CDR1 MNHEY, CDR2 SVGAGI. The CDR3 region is CASSGDRKGTEAFF. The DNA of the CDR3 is TGTGCCAGCAGTGGGGACAGGAAAGGCACTGAAGCTTTCTTT.

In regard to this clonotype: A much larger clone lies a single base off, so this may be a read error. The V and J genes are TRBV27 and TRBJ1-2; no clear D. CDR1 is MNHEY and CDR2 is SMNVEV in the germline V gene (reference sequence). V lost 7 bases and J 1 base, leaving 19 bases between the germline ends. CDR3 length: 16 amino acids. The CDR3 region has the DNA TGTGCCAGCAAAGACAAGGGCGCCGTCCTTAACTATGGCTACACCTTC. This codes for CASKDKGAVLNYGYTF.

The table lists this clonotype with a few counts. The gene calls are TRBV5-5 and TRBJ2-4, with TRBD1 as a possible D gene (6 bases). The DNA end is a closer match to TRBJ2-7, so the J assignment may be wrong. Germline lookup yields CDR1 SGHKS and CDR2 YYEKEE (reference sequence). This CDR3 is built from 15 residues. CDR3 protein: CASSLAVGQRYEQYF. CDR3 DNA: TGTGCCAGCAGCTTGGCCGTAGGACAGAGGTACGAGCAGTACTTC.

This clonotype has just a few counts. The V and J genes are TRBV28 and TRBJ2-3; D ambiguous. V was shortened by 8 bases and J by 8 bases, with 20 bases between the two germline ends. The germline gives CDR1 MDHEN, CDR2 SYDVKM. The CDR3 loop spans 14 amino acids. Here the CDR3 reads CASANGQALGTQYF. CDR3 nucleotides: TGTGCCAGCGCCAATGGGCAGGCCTTGGGTACGCAGTATTTT.

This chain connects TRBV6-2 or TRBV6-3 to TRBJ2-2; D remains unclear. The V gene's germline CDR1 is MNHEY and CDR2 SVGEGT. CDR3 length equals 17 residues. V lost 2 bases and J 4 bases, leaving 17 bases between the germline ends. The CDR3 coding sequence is TGTGCCAGCAGTTACAGTGTGTTTTCAGCTGCCACCGGGGAGCTGTTTTTT. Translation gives CASSYSVFSAATGELFF.

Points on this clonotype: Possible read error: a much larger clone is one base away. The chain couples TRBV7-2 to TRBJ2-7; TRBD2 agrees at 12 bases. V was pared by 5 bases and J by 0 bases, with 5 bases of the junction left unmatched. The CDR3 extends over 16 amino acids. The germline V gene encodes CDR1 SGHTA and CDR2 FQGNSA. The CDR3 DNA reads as TGTACCAGCAGCACGGGACTAGCGGGTACCTCCTACGAGCAGTACTTC. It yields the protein CTSSTGLAGTSYEQYF.

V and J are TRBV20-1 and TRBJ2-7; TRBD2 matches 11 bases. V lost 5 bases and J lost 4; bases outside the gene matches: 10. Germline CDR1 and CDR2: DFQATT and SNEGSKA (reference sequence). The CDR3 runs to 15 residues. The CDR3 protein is CSAYHSGRVAYEQYF. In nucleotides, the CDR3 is TGCAGTGCTTACCATAGCGGGAGGGTTGCGTACGAGCAGTACTTC.

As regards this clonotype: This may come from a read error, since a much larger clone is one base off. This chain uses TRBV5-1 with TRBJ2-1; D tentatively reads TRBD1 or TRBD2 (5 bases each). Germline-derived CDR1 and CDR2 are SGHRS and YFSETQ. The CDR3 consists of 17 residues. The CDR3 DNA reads TGCGCCAGCAGCCCACTGGGGGTAATAACCTCCTACAATGGGCAGTTCTTC. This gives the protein CASSPLGVITSYNGQFF.

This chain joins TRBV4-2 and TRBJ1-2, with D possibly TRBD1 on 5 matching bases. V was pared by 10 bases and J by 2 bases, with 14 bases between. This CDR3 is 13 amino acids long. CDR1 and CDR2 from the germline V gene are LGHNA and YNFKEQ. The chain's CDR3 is CATKTTGNYGYTF. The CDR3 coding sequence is TGTGCCACCAAGACAACAGGAAACTATGGCTACACCTTC.

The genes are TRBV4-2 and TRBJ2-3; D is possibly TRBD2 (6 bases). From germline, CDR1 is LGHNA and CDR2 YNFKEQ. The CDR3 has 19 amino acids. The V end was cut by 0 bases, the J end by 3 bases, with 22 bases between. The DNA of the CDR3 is TGTGCCAGCAGCCAAGAGTTTAGGGCTGGCGGGGTGACAACAGATACGCAGTATTTT. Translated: CASSQEFRAGGVTTDTQYF.